Below, 26 T cell receptor beta chains from the same sample are listed, as sequenced in a study of blood T cell repertoires in COVID-19. Libraries were prepared by immunoSEQ multiplex PCR; TCRdb keeps only in-frame clonotypes and omits some of them. The table shows around 200,000 clones, with about 84% occurring only once. The sequenced material came from peripheral blood. These receptors all come from a human donor in a cohort sampled during active COVID-19.

This sequence joins TRBV4-1 and TRBJ2-6; D may be TRBD1 (6 bases). Between the trimmed V and J ends, which lost 1 base and 4 bases, there was a span of 23 bases. CDR1 and CDR2 (germline): MGHRA, YSYEKL. The CDR3 is 20 residues long. DNA of the CDR3: TGCGCCAGCAGCCAAGTTAAACAGGGAGCGTCTTTTCCAGGGGCCAACGTCCTGACTTTC. Its protein product is CASSQVKQGASFPGANVLTF.

This clone was counted at least ten times. The rearrangement links TRBV5-4 to TRBJ2-7; possible D gene TRBD2, 5 bases. Trimming removed 1 base from V and 5 bases from J, with 10 bases in between. The CDR3 covers 13 residues. Germline values: CDR1 SGHNT, CDR2 YYREEE (reference sequence). The CDR3 loop is CASSLTRDDEQYF. As DNA, the CDR3 is TGTGCCAGCAGCTTGACTCGGGATGACGAGCAGTACTTC. Together with reference TRBV5-4 and TRBJ2-7, the CDR3 gives the full variable domain: ETGVTQSPTHLIKTRGQQVTLRCSSQSGHNTVSWYQQALGQGPQFIFQYYREEENGRGNFPPRFSGLQFPNYSSELNVNALELDDSALYLCASSLTRDDEQYFGPGTRLTVT.

This chain uses TRBV7-6 with TRBJ2-7, with a possible D match to TRBD1 (6 bases). The CDR3 covers 13 residues. V lost 0 bases to trimming and J lost 6 bases, with 9 bases between them. Germline V gives CDR1 SGHVS, CDR2 FNYEAQ. The CDR3: CASSLAGALEQYF. CDR3 in DNA: TGTGCCAGCAGCTTAGCGGGGGCCCTCGAGCAGTACTTC.

V is TRBV5-1 and J is TRBJ2-5; D is ambiguous. Trimming removed 3 bases at V and 5 bases at J, with 8 bases between. This CDR3 is built from 12 residues. In germline, CDR1 is SGHRS, CDR2 YFSETQ. The CDR3 sequence is CASSSRGETQYF. CDR3 DNA sequence: TGCGCCAGCAGCTCCCGCGGCGAGACCCAGTACTTC.

The V and J genes are TRBV21-1 and TRBJ1-1; TRBD1 reflects the table's D call only, with no check against the DNA. TRBV21-1 is a pseudogene segment. CDR3 length: 20 amino acids. This chain's CDR3 is CASSNSGTARNCWRVPEAFF. The CDR3 DNA is TGTGCCAGCAGCAACTCGGGGACAGCGCGAAATTGTTGGAGGGTCCCTGAAGCTTTCTTT.

V gene TRBV7-2 combines with J gene TRBJ2-1; D may be TRBD2 (7 bases). V was shortened by 4 bases and J by 4 bases, with 11 bases between the two germline ends. Germline-derived CDR1 and CDR2 are SGHTA and FQGNSA. The CDR3 contains 14 residues. CDR3 bases: TGTGCCAGCAGCTGGGGGGGCGGGTACAATGAGCAGTTCTTC. Amino acids: CASSWGGGYNEQFF.

This chain connects TRBV7-9 to TRBJ1-2; D is perhaps TRBD1 (6 bases). Trimming removed 2 bases at V and 8 bases at J, with 18 bases between. CDR3 size: 15 residues. Germline values: CDR1 SEHNR, CDR2 FQNEAQ (reference sequence). The CDR3 is CASSLRGGDILGYTF. The CDR3 coding sequence is TGTGCCAGCAGCTTACGCGGGGGCGATATCTTAGGCTACACCTTC.

CDR3 sequence reads: CASSPDRGGGYGYTF. CDR3 DNA: TGTGCCAGCAGTCCCGACAGGGGCGGGGGCTATGGCTACACCTTC. The chain recombines TRBV6-5 with TRBJ1-2; 8 bases agree with TRBD1. CDR1 and CDR2 from the germline V gene are MNHEY and SVGAGI. V shed 5 bases, J shed 4 bases, and the junction held 9 bases outside the gene matches. The CDR3 is 15 amino acids.

This chain links TRBV7-2 with TRBJ2-7; D might be TRBD1 (6 bases). Per the germline V gene, CDR1 is SGHTA and CDR2 is FQGNSA. This CDR3 has 15 residues. Between the trimmed V and J ends, which lost 0 bases and 3 bases, there was a span of 12 bases. For the CDR3, the DNA is TGTGCCAGCAGCTTAGCAGCCCAGGGGATCTACGAGCAGTACTTC. The encoded protein is CASSLAAQGIYEQYF.

This CDR3 reads CASSLFGQGGTGELFF. The CDR3 nucleotides read TGTGCCAGCAGCCTTTTTGGACAGGGGGGCACCGGGGAGCTGTTTTTT. This chain connects TRBV14 to TRBJ2-2; 10 bases are a match to TRBD1. CDR3 length: 16 amino acids. Germline assignment: CDR1 SGHDN and CDR2 FVKESK. The ends lost 4 bases at V and 4 bases at J; junction bases unmatched: 6.

The rearrangement uses TRBV5-1 and TRBJ2-3; 9 nucleotides match TRBD1. This CDR3 is built from 17 residues. Trimming cost V 3 bases and J 0 bases; bases outside gene matches: 8. Per germline, CDR1 SGHRS and CDR2 YFSETQ. The CDR3 reads CASSSLGTGTSTDTQYF. Here the CDR3 DNA reads TGCGCCAGCAGCTCCCTCGGGACAGGGACTAGCACAGATACGCAGTATTTT.

CDR3 loop: CASSLGGTGSEPQHF. In DNA form, the CDR3 reads TGTGCCAGCAGCTTAGGGGGGACAGGGTCCGAGCCCCAGCATTTT. V gene TRBV7-2 combines with J gene TRBJ1-5; the match to TRBD1 covers 9 bases. With 1 base clipped from V and 8 bases from J, the junction kept 6 bases outside the gene matches. CDR1 and CDR2 from the germline V gene are SGHTA and FQGNSA. The CDR3 consists of 15 residues.

The chain has TRBV30 and TRBJ2-7, with D maybe TRBD2 (6 bases). Deletions cut 1 base from V and 7 bases from J, with 23 bases between. The CDR3 covers 16 residues. The germline gives CDR1 GTSNPN, CDR2 SVGIG (reference sequence). The CDR3 nucleotides are TGTGCCTGGAGTGGACTGGATGGTGGGGCGGCGGGGGAGCAGTACTTC. It codes for CAWSGLDGGAAGEQYF.

The chain combines TRBV12-5 with TRBJ1-2; 10 positions agree with TRBD1. Germline CDR1 and CDR2: LGHNT and FRNRAP. The trim removed 2 bases at V and 4 bases at J, leaving 13 bases unmatched. The CDR3 length is 18 residues. As DNA, the CDR3 is TGTGCTAGTGGTTTGCCACCCCTGGGACAGGGGCCCTTCTATGGCTACACCTTC. Translation: CASGLPPLGQGPFYGYTF. Together with reference TRBV12-5 and TRBJ1-2, the CDR3 gives the full variable domain: DARVTQTPRHKVTEMGQEVTMRCQPILGHNTVFWYRQTMMQGLELLAYFRNRAPLDDSGMPKDRFSAEMPDATLATLKIQPSEPRDSAVYFCASGLPPLGQGPFYGYTFGSGTRLTVV.

J is TRBJ1-5 and V is TRBV5-5; the match to TRBD1 covers 8 bases. The V gene end was trimmed by 4 bases and the J gene end by 5 bases; junction bases not matched to a gene: 11. CDR1 is SGHKS and CDR2 is YYEKEE in the germline V gene (reference sequence). The CDR3 runs 16 residues. For the CDR3, the DNA is TGTGCCAGCAGCCAATACCTGGGACAGGCCTATCAGCCCCAGCATTTT. Translating it yields CASSQYLGQAYQPQHF.

The chain employs TRBV2 and TRBJ1-2; D gene ambiguous. The CDR3 consists of 13 residues. Trimming removed 1 base at V and 7 bases at J, with 10 bases between. CDR1 is SNHLY, CDR2 FYNNEI, per germline. CDR3 bases: TGTGCCAGCAGTGAAGACAGAGCTCGTGGCTACACCTTC. Its translation is CASSEDRARGYTF. Full variable domain (rest looked up from reference TRBV2 and TRBJ1-2): EPEVTQTPSHQVTQMGQEVILRCVPISNHLYFYWYRQILGQKVEFLVSFYNNEISEKSEIFDDQFSVERPDGSNFTLKIRSTKLEDSAMYFCASSEDRARGYTFGSGTRLTVV.

J is TRBJ2-7 and V is TRBV7-2; 11 bases fit TRBD1. The CDR3 is 14 residues long. Germline CDR1 SGHTA, CDR2 FQGNSA. V shed 6 bases and J 7 bases; nucleotides not matched to a gene: 8. The CDR3 reads CASRGTGGGLEQYF. CDR3 nucleotides: TGTGCCAGCAGAGGGACAGGGGGTGGGTTGGAGCAGTACTTC.

The rearrangement joins TRBV12-2 to TRBJ1-5; TRBD1, the table's D call, lacks a check against the DNA. TRBV12-2 is termed a pseudogene. The CDR3 totals 20 residues. DNA of the CDR3: TGTGCAAGTCGGCTTCCCCCTGAGGGACAGGGTAACGCTATCTATCAGCCCCAGCATTTT. This encodes CASRLPPEGQGNAIYQPQHF.

The chain employs TRBV2 and TRBJ2-1, with D possibly being TRBD1 (5 bases). Trimming pared 7 bases from V and 4 bases from J, leaving 17 bases between. Germline V lookup: CDR1 SNHLY, CDR2 FYNNEI. This CDR3 has 15 amino acids. CDR3 coding DNA: TGTGCCAGCAAGCTCGACAGCAACCGTTACAATGAGCAGTTCTTC. Its protein is CASKLDSNRYNEQFF.

The chain has TRBV18 and TRBJ2-5; TRBD2 matches 10 bases. Germline trimming cut 5 bases from V and 5 bases from J; bases unmatched to any gene: 8. Germline V lookup: CDR1 KGHSH, CDR2 LQKENI. This CDR3 has 15 amino acids. The CDR3 spells CASSSSGGAVETQYF. The CDR3 bases are TGTGCCAGCTCATCAAGCGGGGGGGCCGTGGAGACCCAGTACTTC. Together with reference TRBV18 and TRBJ2-5, the CDR3 gives the full variable domain: NAGVMQNPRHLVRRRGQEARLRCSPMKGHSHVYWYRQLPEEGLKFMVYLQKENIIDESGMPKERFSAEFPKEGPSILRIQQVVRGDSAAYFCASSSSGGAVETQYFGPGTRLLVL.

V usage is TRBV29-1 and J usage is TRBJ2-1; D gene ambiguous. The CDR3 extends over 13 amino acids. Germline CDR1 and CDR2: SQVTM and ANQGSEA. V lost 7 bases to trimming and J lost 6 bases, with 16 bases between them. The CDR3 DNA reads as TGCAGCGGGGCTTCCTACGGTGCCAATGAGCAGTTCTTC. Its translation is CSGASYGANEQFF.

The chain carries TRBV5-4 and TRBJ1-6; possibly TRBD1 for D (6 bases). Trimming took off 4 bases at V and 0 bases at J, with 14 bases between the two ends. The CDR3 loop spans 17 amino acids. Germline V gene data show CDR1 as SGHNT and CDR2 as YYREEE (reference sequence). CDR3 residues: CASSPGHDVSYNSPLHF. DNA of the CDR3: TGTGCCAGCAGCCCGGGACACGACGTCTCCTATAATTCACCCCTCCACTTT.

The V call is TRBV7-8, the J call TRBJ1-5; the D is unclear. The V gene lost 4 bases and the J gene lost 0 bases, with 13 bases spanning the gap. CDR3 length: 16 residues. Germline lookup yields CDR1 SGHVS and CDR2 FQNEAQ. In nucleotides, the CDR3 is TGTGCCAGCAGCTCCCTGGGCACACATAGCAATCAGCCCCAGCATTTT. Protein sequence: CASSSLGTHSNQPQHF.

This clone was seen only a few times. This chain connects TRBV6-6 to TRBJ2-1; TRBD1 matches at 7 bases. The CDR3 is 14 amino acids. The V gene's germline CDR1 is MNHNY and CDR2 SVGAGI (reference sequence). V dropped 6 bases and J dropped 0; count of bases not matched to a gene: 2. CDR3 DNA: TGTGCCAGCAGATCAGGGGGCTCCTACAATGAGCAGTTCTTC. It is translated as CASRSGGSYNEQFF.

The gene calls are TRBV7-9 and TRBJ2-7, with 8 bases that match TRBD1. The CDR3 sequence is 14 residues long. V lost 4 bases to trimming and J lost 3 bases; unmatched junction nucleotides: 5. Per the germline V gene, CDR1 is SEHNR and CDR2 is FQNEAQ (reference sequence). Here the CDR3 DNA reads TGTGCCAGCAGCTCAATCAGGGGGCACTACGAGCAGTACTTC. Amino acid sequence: CASSSIRGHYEQYF.

This clone was seen just once. The chain is built from TRBV15 and TRBJ2-4; TRBD1 agrees at 8 bases. This CDR3 region has 15 residues. CDR1 is LNHNV and CDR2 is YYDKDF in the germline V gene (reference sequence). With V trimmed by 1 base and J by 7 bases, 6 bases remained unmatched. The CDR3 DNA reads TGTGCCACCAGCAGAGGGGGACAGGAGGTGAACATTCAGTACTTC. Protein: CATSRGGQEVNIQYF.